This T cell receptor beta chain derives from a study of identical twins. The CDR3 sequence is 15 residues long. V shed 3 bases and J 9 bases; nucleotides not matched to a gene: 5. Germline-derived CDR1 and CDR2 are MNHEY and SMNVEV (reference sequence). The table lists this clonotype with many counts. TCRdb analysed the 5' RACE reads with MiXCR anew, one entry per CDR3 protein. The table lists hundreds of thousands of distinct CDR3 sequences, roughly 6% of them singletons. This TCR derives from a man between 18 and 35 years old in good health. Specimen: naive T cells sorted from blood. The genes are TRBV27 and TRBJ1-6; 10 nucleotides line up with TRBD1. The CDR3 region is CASSFRQGARSPLHF. The CDR3 DNA follows: TGTGCCAGCAGTTTTCGACAGGGGGCTCGTTCACCCCTCCACTTT.